A single sample is the source of the 16 T cell receptor beta chains below, sequenced in a study of T cells in Graves' hyperthyroidism and ophthalmopathy. Using RNA transcripts as the source, TCR beta CDR3 regions were amplified. In the first-round RT-PCR of the TCR CDR3, the HTBI primer set was used. TCRdb processed the multiplex PCR reads anew with MiXCR; each CDR3 protein has one entry. The data show tens of thousands of distinct CDR3 sequences, roughly 51% seen once. The sequencing sample was made of peripheral blood or thyroid tissue (not recorded which). The source is a man between 18 and 35 years old with Graves' hyperthyroidism.

The chain employs TRBV4-1 and TRBJ1-2; 7 positions agree with TRBD1. This CDR3 is built from 16 residues. Germline V CDR1 and CDR2: MGHRA, YSYEKL. The trim removed 1 base at V and 3 bases at J, leaving 8 bases unmatched. CDR3 nucleotides: TGCGCCAGCAGCCAAGCAAATCCGGGACAGCACTATGGCTACACCTTC. This translates into CASSQANPGQHYGYTF.

This clonotype was recorded at least ten times. J is TRBJ2-2 and V is TRBV6-5; TRBD1 aligns across 7 bases. This CDR3 contains 17 residues. Looked up from germline, CDR1 is MNHEY and CDR2 is SVGAGI. The J segment lost 1 base and the V segment lost 2 bases, leaving 7 bases of the junction unmatched. The CDR3 sequence is CASSYTEGGVNTGELFF. CDR3 coding DNA: TGTGCCAGCAGTTACACGGAAGGGGGCGTGAACACCGGGGAGCTGTTTTTT.

This clonotype was detected many times. This chain connects TRBV7-9 to TRBJ2-5; 8 nucleotides align to TRBD2. Germline CDR1 reads SEHNR; CDR2 reads FQNEAQ (reference sequence). J was trimmed by 2 bases and V by 7 bases; bases with no gene match: 3. The CDR3 spans 13 residues. CDR3 coding DNA: TGTGCCAGCACAAGCGGGGGACAAGAGACCCAGTACTTC. It translates to CASTSGGQETQYF.

The J gene is TRBJ2-7, the V gene TRBV4-1; 7 bases map to TRBD2. The CDR3 is made up of 15 amino acids. V trimming: 3 bases; J trimming: 2 bases; junction bases outside the gene matches: 7. Germline V gives CDR1 MGHRA, CDR2 YSYEKL. DNA of the CDR3: TGCGCCAGCAGCCATGAACGCGGGGGAACCTACGAGCAGTACTTC. It translates to CASSHERGGTYEQYF.

This chain connects TRBV5-1 to TRBJ2-5; TRBD2 aligns across 10 bases. CDR3 length: 14 amino acids. Germline V CDR1 and CDR2: SGHRS, YFSETQ. With 5 bases clipped from V and 0 bases from J, the junction kept 1 base outside the gene matches. CDR3 DNA sequence: TGCGCCAGCAGGACTAGCGGGTACCAAGAGACCCAGTACTTC. It translates to CASRTSGYQETQYF.

There are a few counts of this clonotype. The V gene is TRBV7-2, the J gene TRBJ2-1, with D possibly being TRBD2 (6 bases). CDR3 size: 15 residues. The germline V gene has CDR1 SGHTA and CDR2 FQGNSA. The ends were cut back, 2 bases at V and 8 bases at J, with 16 bases in the middle. CDR3 nucleotide sequence: TGTGCCAGCAGCTTATATGCGGGATCGGGCGATGAGCAGTTCTTC. This sequence encodes CASSLYAGSGDEQFF.

The CDR3 loop reads CASSSGSGANVLTF. CDR3 DNA: TGTGCCAGCAGTTCAGGCTCGGGGGCCAACGTCCTGACTTTC. This rearrangement joins TRBV12-3 or TRBV12-4 to TRBJ2-6, with no clear D. Deletions cut 4 bases from V and 4 bases from J, with 8 bases between. This CDR3 comprises 14 residues.

This clonotype was found many times. As DNA, the CDR3 is TGCAGCGCGCGAGGGGGCGACCAGCCCCAGCATTTT. Translated, it gives CSARGGDQPQHF. The chain is built from TRBV29-1 and TRBJ1-5; 7 positions agree with TRBD1. V gave up 7 bases and J gave up 7 bases; unmatched junction bases: 7. Germline V gene sequence: CDR1 SQVTM, CDR2 ANQGSEA. The length of the CDR3 is 12 residues.

In this sample, this clonotype turned up many times. This chain uses TRBV29-1 with TRBJ1-2; 7 bases are a match to TRBD1. The J segment lost 4 bases and the V segment lost 7 bases, leaving 3 bases of the junction unmatched. The CDR3 sequence is 11 residues long. Germline V gene sequence: CDR1 SQVTM, CDR2 ANQGSEA. In nucleotides, the CDR3 is TGCAGCGCCAGGACAGGCTATGGCTACACCTTC. Its translation: CSARTGYGYTF.

The gene calls are TRBV2 and TRBJ1-5, with 8 nucleotides matching TRBD1. CDR1 is SNHLY, CDR2 FYNNEI, per germline. The V gene end was trimmed by 7 bases and the J gene end by 6 bases; junction bases not matched to a gene: 14. There are 16 residues in the CDR3. CDR3 protein: CASKTGTGPMVQPQHF. The CDR3 DNA follows: TGTGCCAGCAAGACCGGGACAGGTCCGATGGTTCAGCCCCAGCATTTT.

This clonotype was detected ten times or more. Since a much larger clone is just one base distant, this may be a read error. The chain links TRBV9 to TRBJ1-2; no clear D. CDR1 is SGDLS, CDR2 YYNGEE, per germline. The CDR3 loop spans 12 amino acids. Written as DNA, the CDR3 is TGTGCCAGCAACGTAGGTATCAATGGCTACACCTTC. This gives the protein CASNVGINGYTF.

The chain combines TRBV10-2 with TRBJ2-7; 9 bases match TRBD1. The CDR3 sequence is 13 residues long. V shed 6 bases, J shed 1 base, and the junction held 1 base outside the gene matches. Germline V CDR1 and CDR2: WSHSY, SAAADI. As DNA, the CDR3 is TGCGCCAGCAGGGGACAGGGTTCCTACGAGCAGTACTTC. It encodes CASRGQGSYEQYF.

The V call is TRBV29-1, the J call TRBJ2-7, with unresolved D. Germline CDR1 and CDR2: SQVTM and ANQGSEA. This CDR3 spans 14 amino acids. V was pared by 6 bases and J by 2 bases, with 17 bases between. The CDR3 spells CSVGWLGNTYEQYF. The CDR3 region has the DNA TGCAGCGTAGGGTGGCTGGGAAACACCTACGAGCAGTACTTC.

This clonotype came up a few times. The chain links TRBV20-1 to TRBJ2-5, with 13 bases identical to TRBD2. The CDR3 has 14 residues. Germline CDR1 reads DFQATT; CDR2 reads SNEGSKA (reference sequence). V gave up 7 bases and J gave up 5 bases; unmatched junction bases: 7. CDR3 in DNA: TGCAGTGTGCGGACTAGCGGGAGAATCGAGACCCAGTACTTC. Translating it yields CSVRTSGRIETQYF.

This clonotype has at least ten counts. The chain links TRBV5-5 to TRBJ2-2, with TRBD2 matching over 11 bases. Unmatched junction bases numbered 8, after V lost 4 bases and J lost 0 bases. The CDR3 has 18 amino acids. Germline V lookup: CDR1 SGHKS, CDR2 YYEKEE (reference sequence). The CDR3 is CASSRGLAGRANTGELFF. The CDR3 nucleotides are TGTGCCAGCAGCCGAGGACTAGCGGGTAGGGCGAACACCGGGGAGCTGTTTTTT. The full variable domain, completed using reference TRBV5-5 and TRBJ2-2, is DAGVTQSPTHLIKTRGQQVTLRCSPISGHKSVSWYQQVLGQGPQFIFQYYEKEERGRGNFPDRFSARQFPNYSSELNVNALLLGDSALYLCASSRGLAGRANTGELFFGEGSRLTVL.

This clonotype was observed a few times. The CDR3 protein is CSVRPGTSGSFLLYEQYF. As DNA, the CDR3 is TGCAGCGTGAGGCCCGGGACTAGCGGTTCCTTCCTATTGTACGAGCAGTACTTC. The chain combines TRBV29-1 with TRBJ2-7, with 11 bases that match TRBD2. V dropped 6 bases and J dropped 4; count of bases not matched to a gene: 20. Germline values: CDR1 SQVTM, CDR2 ANQGSEA. The CDR3 consists of 18 residues.